This TCR beta chain was captured in a study of shared clonotypes between healthy human individuals. Study-level findings and limits: In this cohort, only blood was sampled, and tissue repertoires likely differ.

The CDR3 contains 15 residues. Germline V gene data show CDR1 as SGHRS and CDR2 as YFSETQ. Of note for this clone: Its antigen remains unknown. A far larger clone lies a single base away; this is likely a read error.

As processed by the authors: ImmunoSEQ junction-only sequences lacked quality scores, so their filtering differed. The protocol was immunoSEQ multiplex PCR, while the TCRdb copy is restricted to in-frame clones and leaves out a portion. The V and J calls and clone size were taken over from that table, and D and trimming were inferred from the DNA. Among 450,000 to 500,000 clones listed, approximately 84% were seen once. This TCR was sampled from a woman in her thirties or forties in good health. Some clones in this sample may be carry-over from other donors' samples. This chain connects TRBV5-1 to TRBJ2-5; possibly TRBD1 for D (6 bases). The better agreement between TRBJ2-7 and the DNA end casts doubt on the J call. The material sequenced was PBMCs. The CDR3 spells CASSSRFGTFYEQYF. DNA for the CDR3: TGCGCCAGCAGCTCTCGGTTCGGGACATTCTACGAGCAGTACTTC.